This note documents a single T cell receptor (beta chain) sequence. V lost 8 bases to trimming and J lost 8 bases, with 12 bases between them. This CDR3 is 11 amino acids long. These data are taken from a study of control samples from healthy donors and cancer patients. Sequencing was performed with immunoSEQ multiplex PCR; in TCRdb, only in-frame clones are kept and a portion is missing. The sample includes some 100,000 clones, approximately 90% of them seen just once. The sample taken for sequencing was blood. This rearrangement joins TRBV12-3 or TRBV12-4 to TRBJ1-2; no clear D. The clonotype originates from a woman aged 45-60 years in good health. The CDR3 protein is CASSRSYGYTF. The CDR3 nucleotides are TGTGCCAGCTCGAGATCCTACGGCTACACCTTC.